The clone carrying this T cell receptor beta chain rates as medium-sized (0.01 to 0.1%). Its target is unknown. TCRdb re-derived calls from the multiplex PCR reads in MiXCR, one entry per CDR3 protein. The sample comprises tens of thousands of distinct CDR3 sequences, about 61% of which are singletons, and less than 20% rests with the top ten. This record belongs to a study of breast tumors, draining lymph nodes, adjacent tissues. Study-wide results and caveats: Tumors had less TCR diversity than lymph nodes, more than nontumor tissue.

This CDR3 has 13 residues. The germline V gene has CDR1 LGHNA and CDR2 YSLEER. V was pared by 4 bases and J by 6 bases, with 5 bases of the junction left unmatched. The sample was tumor-adjacent breast tissue. The V and J genes are TRBV4-3 and TRBJ2-7, with 8 bases matching TRBD1. The origin of this receptor is a female donor with breast cancer. Some clones in this sample may be carry-over from other donors' samples. CDR3 amino acids: CASSRQGAGEQYF. The CDR3 nucleotides are TGCGCCAGCAGCCGGCAGGGGGCCGGCGAGCAGTACTTC.